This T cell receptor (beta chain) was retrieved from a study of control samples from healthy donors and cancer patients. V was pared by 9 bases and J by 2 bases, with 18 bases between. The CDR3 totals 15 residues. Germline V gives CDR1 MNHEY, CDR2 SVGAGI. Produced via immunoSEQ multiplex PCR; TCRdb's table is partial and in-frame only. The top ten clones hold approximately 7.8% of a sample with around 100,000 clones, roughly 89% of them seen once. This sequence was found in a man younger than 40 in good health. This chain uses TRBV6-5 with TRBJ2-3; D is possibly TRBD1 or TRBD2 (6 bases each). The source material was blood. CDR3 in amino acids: CASGGRGELTDTQYF. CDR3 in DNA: TGTGCCAGTGGGGGAAGGGGGGAACTCACAGATACGCAGTATTTT.